This T cell receptor (beta chain) was found in a study of T cells in Graves' hyperthyroidism and ophthalmopathy (dated by TCRdb to between 2019 and 2020). Concerning the study at large: Peripheral blood was collected at initial diagnosis, before any treatment. Thyroid tissue and blood T-cell repertoires from about six Graves' hyperthyroidism patients were also compared in the study. The 100 discovery patients were randomly split 7:3 into training and test sets. Once sampling was done, hyperthyroidism patients were given methimazole at a starting dose of 30 mg daily, whereas ophthalmopathy patients were given high-dose intravenous methylprednisolone. TCR Vbeta CDR3 sequencing of 120 to 150 peripheral blood samples (over 40 ophthalmopathy, about 75 hyperthyroidism and some 17 progressor patients) is reported in the paper. Prospective prediction of ophthalmopathy was tested in an independent validation cohort consisting of about 20 hyperthyroidism patients and about 17 patients who later progressed to ophthalmopathy. To identify distinguishing TCR V-J signatures, a discovery cohort of about 100 patients was used, comprising 40 to 45 with Graves' ophthalmopathy and some 60 with stable Graves' hyperthyroidism.

Taken from the germline V gene, the CDR1 and CDR2 loops are ENHRY and SYGVKD. The junction carries 13 bases between V and J, which are trimmed by 8 bases and 3 bases respectively. From the cysteine up to the phenylalanine, the CDR3 has a length of 14 residues. The entry retains the CDR3 DNA only, 42 bases that are in frame from base 1. A patient counted as having stable Graves' hyperthyroidism if no progression to ophthalmopathy occurred over 18 months of follow-up. Hyperthyroidism patients were newly diagnosed, had a disease duration of under 2 months, and were aged 18 to 65 years. Patients with uncontrolled infections, other autoimmune diseases, pregnancy or lactation were excluded. Diagnoses were established on the basis of clinical symptoms, serum thyroxine and TRAb, thyroid ultrasound, and orbital computed tomography. PBMCs were isolated from more than 8 ml of fresh peripheral blood by Ficoll-Paque density gradient centrifugation. Trizol reagent was used to extract total RNA, and RNA quality was then checked on an Agilent 2100 Bioanalyzer.

This clonotype was counted ten times or more. There is no known antigen for this receptor. No base qualities exist here, and no much larger clone lies one base off it. Study-wide findings and limitations: Sample size was not statistically predetermined, and blinding of investigators to group allocation was not performed. Most expanded thyroid clonotypes (frequency above 0.001) were also found in blood, which suggests that blood repertoires may mirror thyroid immune responses. In validation, progression to ophthalmopathy was predicted by the model with nearly 71% sensitivity and around 75% specificity, a median of roughly six months before onset. Ophthalmopathy was separated from stable hyperthyroidism by a 13 V-J signature model, with 85% to 90% sensitivity and approximately 84% specificity obtained in cross-validation and 80%/75% obtained in testing.

Amplification of TCR beta CDR3 regions was carried out from RNA transcripts. The first round of RT-PCR for the TCR CDR3 was performed with the HTBI primer set and the Qiagen OneStep RT-PCR kit. Libraries were constructed in a second round of multiplex PCR, after which size selection and purification were carried out. Sequencing of the libraries was done on an Illumina HiSeq2000 using paired-end 100 bp reads. Turning to the authors' computational methods: SOAPnuke was used to process the raw data, with reads discarded if the reads contained adapters or uncalled bases, had a mean Phred below 15, or lacked an exact constant-primer or identifier match. High-quality paired reads were merged using COPE v1.2.5, and each unique nucleotide sequence was defined as a clonotype. MiTCR v1.1 was used to align clonotypes to the IMGT TRBV, TRBD and TRBJ reference segments. The analysis included only V-J combinations with a frequency above 0.0001, which together covered 99.2% of the repertoires. A TCS score was defined as the ratio of F50 (clonal expansion) to E x V (chaos), with BLOSUM62-based TCRdist applied between CDR3 peptides within each V-J. Welch's t-statistics and random forest reduced roughly 500 V-J features to 13, which were used in a naive Bayes classifier (R e1071). TCRdb itself trimmed the public reads at Q25 with fastp, ran MiXCR and retained productive beta chains. Each entry is one CDR3 protein sequence, shown with its most common DNA and genes. None of the V and J calls come from the authors' own analysis; TCRdb made them. The sample table contains fewer than 400,000 distinct CDR3 sequences; only one count was recorded for roughly 17% of them. Around 33% of the sample is held by the ten biggest clonotypes.

The chain was built from TRBV10-3 and TRBJ2-2; the D gene is perhaps TRBD1 or TRBD2, as each covers 5 bases. Sequencing was carried out using blood. This sequence was found in a man between 25 and 39 years old with Graves' hyperthyroidism. The CDR3 loop reads CAILRGGYTGELFF. At the DNA level, the sequence is TGTGCCATCCTTCGGGGCGGATACACCGGGGAGCTGTTTTTT.